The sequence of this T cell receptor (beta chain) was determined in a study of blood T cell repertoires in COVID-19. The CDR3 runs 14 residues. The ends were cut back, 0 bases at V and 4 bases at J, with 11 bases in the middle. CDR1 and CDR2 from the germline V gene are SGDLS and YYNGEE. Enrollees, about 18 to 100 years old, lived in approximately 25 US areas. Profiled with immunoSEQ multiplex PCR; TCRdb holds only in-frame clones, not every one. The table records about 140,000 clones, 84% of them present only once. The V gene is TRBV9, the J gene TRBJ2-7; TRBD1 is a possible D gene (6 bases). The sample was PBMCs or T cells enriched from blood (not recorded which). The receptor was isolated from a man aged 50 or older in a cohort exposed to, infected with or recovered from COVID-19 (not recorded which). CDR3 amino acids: CASSVGWGPYEQYF. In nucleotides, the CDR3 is TGTGCCAGCAGCGTAGGGTGGGGGCCTTACGAGCAGTACTTC.